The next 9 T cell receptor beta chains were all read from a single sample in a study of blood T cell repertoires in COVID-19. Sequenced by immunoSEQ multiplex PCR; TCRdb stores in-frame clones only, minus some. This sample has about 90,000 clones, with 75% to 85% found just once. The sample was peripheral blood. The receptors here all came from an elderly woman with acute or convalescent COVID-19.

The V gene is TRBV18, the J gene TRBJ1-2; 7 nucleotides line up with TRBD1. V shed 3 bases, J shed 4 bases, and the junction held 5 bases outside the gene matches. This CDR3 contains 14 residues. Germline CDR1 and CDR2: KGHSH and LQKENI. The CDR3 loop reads CASSPARDSYGYTF. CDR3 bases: TGTGCCAGCTCACCGGCCCGGGACAGCTATGGCTACACCTTC.

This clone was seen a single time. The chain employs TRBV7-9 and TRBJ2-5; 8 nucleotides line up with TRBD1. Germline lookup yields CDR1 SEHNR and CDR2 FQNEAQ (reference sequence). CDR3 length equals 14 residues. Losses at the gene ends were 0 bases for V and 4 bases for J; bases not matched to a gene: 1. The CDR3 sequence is CASSLADRVETQYF. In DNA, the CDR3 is TGTGCCAGCAGCTTAGCGGACAGGGTAGAGACCCAGTACTTC. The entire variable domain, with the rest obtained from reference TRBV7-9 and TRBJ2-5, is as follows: DTGVSQNPRHKITKRGQNVTFRCDPISEHNRLYWYRQTLGQGPEFLTYFQNEAQLEKSRLLSDRFSAERPKGSFSTLEIQRTEQGDSAMYLCASSLADRVETQYFGPGTRLLVL.

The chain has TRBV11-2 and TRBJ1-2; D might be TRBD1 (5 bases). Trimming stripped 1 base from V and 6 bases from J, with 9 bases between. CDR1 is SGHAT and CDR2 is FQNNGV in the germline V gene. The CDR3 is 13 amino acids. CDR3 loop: CASSLVPGNGYTF. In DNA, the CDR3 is TGTGCCAGCAGCTTAGTCCCAGGGAATGGCTACACCTTC.

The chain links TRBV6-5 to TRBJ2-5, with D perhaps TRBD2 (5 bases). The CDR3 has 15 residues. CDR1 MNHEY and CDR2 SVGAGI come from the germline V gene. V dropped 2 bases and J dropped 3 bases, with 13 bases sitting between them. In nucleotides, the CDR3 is TGTGCCAGCAGTTACGGTGGAACTAGGGAAGAGACCCAGTACTTC. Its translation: CASSYGGTREETQYF.

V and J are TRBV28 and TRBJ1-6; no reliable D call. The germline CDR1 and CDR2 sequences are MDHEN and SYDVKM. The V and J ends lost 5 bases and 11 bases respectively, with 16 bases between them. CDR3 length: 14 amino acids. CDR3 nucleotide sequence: TGTGCCAGCAGTCCCCCCGCGGATATGACACCCCTCCACTTT. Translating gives CASSPPADMTPLHF.

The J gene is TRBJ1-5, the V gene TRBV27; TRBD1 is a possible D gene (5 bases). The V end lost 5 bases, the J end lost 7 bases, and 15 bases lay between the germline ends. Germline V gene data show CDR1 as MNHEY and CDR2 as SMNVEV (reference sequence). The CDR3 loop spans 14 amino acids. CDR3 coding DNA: TGTGCCAGCAGTCCCTCATCAGGGAGGCAGCCCCAGCATTTT. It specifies CASSPSSGRQPQHF.

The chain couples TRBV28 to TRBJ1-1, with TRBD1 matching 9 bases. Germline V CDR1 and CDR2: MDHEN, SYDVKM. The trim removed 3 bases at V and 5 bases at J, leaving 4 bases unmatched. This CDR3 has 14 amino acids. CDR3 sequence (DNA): TGTGCCAGCAGTTTTGCGGGACAGGGAACTGAAGCTTTCTTT. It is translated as CASSFAGQGTEAFF.

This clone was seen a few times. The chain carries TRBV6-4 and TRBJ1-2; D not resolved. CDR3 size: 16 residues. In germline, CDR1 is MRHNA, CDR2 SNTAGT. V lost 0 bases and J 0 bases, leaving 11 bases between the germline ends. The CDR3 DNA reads TGTGCCAGCAGTGACTCGAGGTCAGATCCTAACTATGGCTACACCTTC. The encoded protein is CASSDSRSDPNYGYTF.

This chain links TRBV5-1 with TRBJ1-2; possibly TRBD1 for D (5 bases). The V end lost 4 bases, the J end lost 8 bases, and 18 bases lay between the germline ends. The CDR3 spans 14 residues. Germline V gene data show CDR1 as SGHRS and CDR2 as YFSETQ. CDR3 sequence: CASSGQDDGLGYTF. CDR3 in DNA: TGCGCCAGCAGCGGACAAGACGACGGCCTCGGCTACACCTTC.